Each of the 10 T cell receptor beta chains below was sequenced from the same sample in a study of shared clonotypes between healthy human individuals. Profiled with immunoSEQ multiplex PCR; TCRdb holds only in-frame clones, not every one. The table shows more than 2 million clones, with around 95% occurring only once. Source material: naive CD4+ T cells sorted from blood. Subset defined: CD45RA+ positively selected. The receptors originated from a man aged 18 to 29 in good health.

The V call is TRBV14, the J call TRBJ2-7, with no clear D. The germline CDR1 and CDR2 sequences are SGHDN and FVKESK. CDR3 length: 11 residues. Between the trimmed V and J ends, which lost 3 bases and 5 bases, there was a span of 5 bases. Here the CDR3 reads CASSHGHEQYF. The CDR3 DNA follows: TGTGCCAGCAGCCACGGCCACGAGCAGTACTTC.

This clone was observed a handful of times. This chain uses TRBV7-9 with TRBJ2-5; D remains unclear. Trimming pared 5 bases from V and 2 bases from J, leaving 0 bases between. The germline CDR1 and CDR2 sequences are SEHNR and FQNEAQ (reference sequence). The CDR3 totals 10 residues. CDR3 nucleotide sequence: TGTGCCAGCAGCCAAGAGACCCAGTACTTC. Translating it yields CASSQETQYF.

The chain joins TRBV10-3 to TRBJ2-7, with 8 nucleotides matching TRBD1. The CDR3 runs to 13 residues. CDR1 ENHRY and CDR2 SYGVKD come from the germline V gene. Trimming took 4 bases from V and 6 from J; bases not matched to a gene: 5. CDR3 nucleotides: TGTGCCATCAGTGGACTACAGGGGGGCGAGCAGTACTTC. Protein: CAISGLQGGEQYF.

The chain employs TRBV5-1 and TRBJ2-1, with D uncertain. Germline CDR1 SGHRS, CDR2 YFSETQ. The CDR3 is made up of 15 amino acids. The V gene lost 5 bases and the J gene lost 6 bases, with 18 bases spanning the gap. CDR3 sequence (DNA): TGCGCCAGCAGGATAACTGAAGGGTTTTTCAATGAGCAGTTCTTC. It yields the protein CASRITEGFFNEQFF.

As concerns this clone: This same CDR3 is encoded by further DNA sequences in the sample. This chain's CDR3 is CASSQDLNTEAFF. The DNA for the CDR3 is TGTGCCAGCAGCCAAGATCTGAACACTGAAGCTTTCTTT. The chain joins TRBV14 to TRBJ1-1; no reliable D call. Germline lookup yields CDR1 SGHDN and CDR2 FVKESK. CDR3 length: 13 amino acids. V was clipped by 0 bases and J by 0 bases, with 2 bases between them.

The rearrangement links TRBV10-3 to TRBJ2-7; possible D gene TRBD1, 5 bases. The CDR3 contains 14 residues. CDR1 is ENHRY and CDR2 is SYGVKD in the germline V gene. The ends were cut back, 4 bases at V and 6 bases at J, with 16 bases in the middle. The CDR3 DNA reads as TGTGCCATCAGTGTGGAAGGGGAAGAAGGCGAGCAGTACTTC. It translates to CAISVEGEEGEQYF.

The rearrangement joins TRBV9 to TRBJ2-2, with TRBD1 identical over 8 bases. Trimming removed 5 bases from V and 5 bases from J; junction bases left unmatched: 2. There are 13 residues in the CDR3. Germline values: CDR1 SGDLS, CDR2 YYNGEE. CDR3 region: CASRRTGTGELFF. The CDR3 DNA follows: TGTGCCAGCAGACGGACAGGGACCGGGGAGCTGTTTTTT.

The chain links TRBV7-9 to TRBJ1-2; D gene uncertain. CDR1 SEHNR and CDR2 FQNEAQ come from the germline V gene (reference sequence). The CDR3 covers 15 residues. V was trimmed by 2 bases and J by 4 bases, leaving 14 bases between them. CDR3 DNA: TGTGCCAGCAGCTTATCTTCAGTCCCGGCCTATGGCTACACCTTC. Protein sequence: CASSLSSVPAYGYTF. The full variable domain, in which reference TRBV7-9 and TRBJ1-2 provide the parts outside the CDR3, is DTGVSQNPRHKITKRGQNVTFRCDPISEHNRLYWYRQTLGQGPEFLTYFQNEAQLEKSRLLSDRFSAERPKGSFSTLEIQRTEQGDSAMYLCASSLSSVPAYGYTFGSGTRLTVV.

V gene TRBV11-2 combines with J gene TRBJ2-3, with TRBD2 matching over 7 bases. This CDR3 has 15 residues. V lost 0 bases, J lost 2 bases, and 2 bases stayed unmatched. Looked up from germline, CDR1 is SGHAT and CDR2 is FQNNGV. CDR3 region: CASSLDGTITDTQYF. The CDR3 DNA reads TGTGCCAGCAGCTTAGATGGGACTATCACAGATACGCAGTATTTT. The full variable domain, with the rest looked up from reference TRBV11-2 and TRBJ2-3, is EAGVAQSPRYKIIEKRQSVAFWCNPISGHATLYWYQQILGQGPKLLIQFQNNGVVDDSQLPKDRFSAERLKGVDSTLKIQPAKLEDSAVYLCASSLDGTITDTQYFGPGTRLTVL.

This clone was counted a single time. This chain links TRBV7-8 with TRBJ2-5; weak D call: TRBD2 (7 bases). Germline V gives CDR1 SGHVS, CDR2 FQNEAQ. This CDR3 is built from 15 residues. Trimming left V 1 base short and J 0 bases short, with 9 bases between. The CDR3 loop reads CASSLVGGDQETQYF. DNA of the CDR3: TGTGCCAGCAGCTTAGTAGGGGGGGACCAAGAGACCCAGTACTTC.